These 27 T cell receptor beta chains were sequenced from one sample in a study of shared clonotypes between healthy human individuals (dated by TCRdb to the early 2020s). Library generation was performed with the immunoSEQ multiplex PCR assay. TCRdb's version of the immuneACCESS table is confined to in-frame rearrangements and falls short of the full clone set. An unresolved V gene accounts for under half of the shortfall where checked; the remainder is of unknown origin. This sample has around 700,000 clones in its table, and 60% to 80% of those were observed once. The ten most abundant clones make up around 2% of the sample. The specimen was memory CD4+ T cells sorted from blood. Explained via the paper, the cell subset or site label denotes: CD45RA-negative fraction. The receptor set was obtained from a woman in her 30s in good health.

This clone appeared once. The rearrangement links TRBV9 to TRBJ1-3, with 7 bases that match TRBD1. The junction had 4 bases not matched to a gene; V was cut back by 0 bases and J by 7 bases. The CDR3 is 14 residues long. The germline V gene has CDR1 SGDLS and CDR2 YYNGEE. CDR3 loop: CASSVGTGVNTIYF. The CDR3 bases are TGTGCCAGCAGCGTAGGCACAGGGGTGAACACCATATATTTT.

This clone appeared a single time. The chain joins TRBV28 to TRBJ1-2; D is possibly TRBD1 (5 bases). CDR1 MDHEN and CDR2 SYDVKM come from the germline V gene. V lost 6 bases to trimming and J lost 7 bases, with 18 bases between them. CDR3 size: 14 residues. The CDR3 loop is CASSMLPQGGGYTF. The CDR3 DNA is TGTGCCAGCAGCATGTTACCTCAGGGCGGTGGCTACACCTTC.

Note on this clone: Other DNA variants within this sample encode the same CDR3. V gene TRBV6-5 combines with J gene TRBJ2-5, with unresolved D. This CDR3 region has 14 residues. V lost 3 bases and J 2 bases, leaving 10 bases between the germline ends. Per germline, CDR1 MNHEY and CDR2 SVGAGI. In nucleotides, the CDR3 is TGTGCCAGCAGTTATGATGGCAGACAAGAGACCCAGTACTTC. Translated, it gives CASSYDGRQETQYF.

This sequence joins TRBV7-8 and TRBJ2-1, with TRBD1 matching 9 bases. The length of the CDR3 is 18 residues. After removal of 6 bases from V and 0 bases from J, the junction contained 12 bases not matched to a gene. Germline V gives CDR1 SGHVS, CDR2 FQNEAQ. CDR3 coding DNA: TGTGCCAGCAGACCCGACAGGGGGTCCAAACCCTCCTACAATGAGCAGTTCTTC. Its translation is CASRPDRGSKPSYNEQFF.

The CDR3 spells CASSLGLAGVYEQYF. The CDR3 bases are TGTGCCAGCAGTTTGGGACTAGCGGGAGTATACGAGCAGTACTTC. The V call is TRBV28, the J call TRBJ2-7; 14 bases fit TRBD2. V shed 3 bases and J 4 bases; nucleotides not matched to a gene: 2. The CDR3 extends over 15 amino acids. Germline CDR1 and CDR2: MDHEN and SYDVKM.

This clone was recorded only once. V and J are TRBV25-1 and TRBJ1-1; 10 positions agree with TRBD1. Germline assignment: CDR1 MGHDK and CDR2 SYGVNS. The CDR3 is 13 amino acids. V gave up 8 bases and J gave up 5 bases; unmatched junction bases: 5. CDR3 in amino acids: CASAGQGGTEAFF. In DNA form, the CDR3 reads TGTGCCAGCGCAGGACAGGGGGGAACTGAAGCTTTCTTT.

The J gene is TRBJ2-5, the V gene TRBV28; tentative D call: TRBD2 (5 bases). CDR1 is MDHEN, CDR2 SYDVKM, per germline. The CDR3 contains 16 residues. The V gene lost 6 bases and the J gene lost 5 bases, with 22 bases spanning the gap. The CDR3 sequence is CASSTLILRRGETQYF. The DNA for the CDR3 is TGTGCCAGCAGCACCTTAATTTTACGGCGCGGGGAGACCCAGTACTTC.

The rearrangement uses TRBV5-4 and TRBJ1-2, with D uncertain. Germline CDR1 reads SGHNT; CDR2 reads YYREEE (reference sequence). The CDR3 is 15 residues long. The germline V and J ends were trimmed by 4 bases and 4 bases, with 17 bases remaining between them. The DNA of the CDR3 is TGTGCCAGCAGCAGACGACCACCCTCCCCCTATGGCTACACCTTC. Translated: CASSRRPPSPYGYTF.

This rearrangement joins TRBV25-1 to TRBJ2-4; no definite D call. This CDR3 has 16 amino acids. Germline CDR1 MGHDK, CDR2 SYGVNS. V lost 5 bases to trimming and J lost 0 bases, with 14 bases between them. DNA of the CDR3: TGTGCCAGCAGTACTCCAGAAGGAGAAGCCAAAAACATTCAGTACTTC. It specifies CASSTPEGEAKNIQYF. Together with reference TRBV25-1 and TRBJ2-4, the CDR3 gives the full variable domain: EADIYQTPRYLVIGTGKKITLECSQTMGHDKMYWYQQDPGMELHLIHYSYGVNSTEKGDLSSESTVSRIRTEHFPLTLESARPSHTSQYLCASSTPEGEAKNIQYFGAGTRLSVL.

The sample holds a few counts of this clone. The V call is TRBV6-5, the J call TRBJ1-2; 8 nucleotides align to TRBD1. The CDR3 is 15 residues long. Germline V CDR1 and CDR2: MNHEY, SVGAGI. V shed 5 bases and J 4 bases; nucleotides not matched to a gene: 9. In DNA, the CDR3 is TGTGCCAGCAGTACCGGGGCAGGGGGCGTCTATGGCTACACCTTC. Translating gives CASSTGAGGVYGYTF.

This clone was found a few times. The chain uses TRBV6-7 and TRBJ2-1; unclear D gene. TRBV6-7 counts as an open reading frame of uncertain function. Deletions cut 3 bases from V and 9 bases from J, with 12 bases between. The CDR3 is 13 residues long. CDR3 loop: CASSYYATGEQFF. The CDR3 DNA is TGTGCCAGCAGTTATTATGCGACTGGTGAGCAGTTCTTC.

This clone was seen at least ten times. CDR3 amino acids: CASSNRVDYEQYF. The CDR3 DNA reads as TGTGCCAGTAGTAACAGGGTGGACTACGAGCAGTACTTC. The V call is TRBV19, the J call TRBJ2-7, with a weak D call TRBD1 (6 bases). CDR1 and CDR2 from the germline V gene are LNHDA and SQIVND (reference sequence). The CDR3 spans 13 residues. V lost 4 bases to trimming and J lost 3 bases, with 10 bases between them. Full variable domain (rest looked up from reference TRBV19 and TRBJ2-7): DGGITQSPKYLFRKEGQNVTLSCEQNLNHDAMYWYRQDPGQGLRLIYYSQIVNDFQKGDIAEGYSVSREKKESFPLTVTSAQKNPTAFYLCASSNRVDYEQYFGPGTRLTVT.

V usage is TRBV4-2 and J usage is TRBJ2-2, with D possibly matching TRBD2 (5 bases). Germline V gene lookup returns CDR1 LGHNA and CDR2 YNFKEQ. V was pared by 0 bases and J by 6 bases, with 8 bases between. CDR3 size: 14 residues. CDR3 amino acids: CASSQDSGAGELFF. CDR3 DNA: TGTGCCAGCAGCCAAGATTCCGGGGCCGGGGAGCTGTTTTTT.

This clone was seen only a few times. CDR3 DNA: TGTGCCAGCAGTATTACTAACTATGGCTACACCTTC. Its translation: CASSITNYGYTF. J is TRBJ1-2 and V is TRBV6-6, with no clear D. The CDR3 extends over 12 amino acids. The germline gives CDR1 MNHNY, CDR2 SVGAGI (reference sequence). Trimming stripped 5 bases from V and 0 bases from J, with 4 bases between.

The CDR3 sequence: CSARPGETQYF. In nucleotides, the CDR3 is TGCAGCGCCCGACCTGGGGAGACCCAGTACTTC. The chain combines TRBV29-1 with TRBJ2-5; D remains ambiguous. Germline V gene sequence: CDR1 SQVTM, CDR2 ANQGSEA. Trimming removed 7 bases from V and 5 bases from J, with 11 bases in between. The CDR3 has 11 residues.

V gene TRBV11-2 combines with J gene TRBJ2-5; 10 bases map to TRBD2. The length of the CDR3 is 17 residues. The germline V gene has CDR1 SGHAT and CDR2 FQNNGV. After removal of 5 bases from V and 5 bases from J, the junction contained 14 bases not matched to a gene. The CDR3 is CASSALVAGGPEETQYF. CDR3 sequence (DNA): TGTGCCAGCAGCGCCCTGGTAGCGGGAGGACCCGAGGAGACCCAGTACTTC.

This clone was picked up one time. The sample contains more than one DNA sequence encoding this CDR3. J is TRBJ1-2 and V is TRBV28; no reliable D call. Germline loops: CDR1 MDHEN, CDR2 SYDVKM. The CDR3 totals 13 residues. V gave up 6 bases and J gave up 2 bases, with 10 bases separating them. CDR3 sequence reads: CASREASNYGYTF. The CDR3 DNA reads TGTGCCAGCAGGGAGGCTTCGAACTATGGCTACACCTTC.

In its sample, this clone was seen once. This sequence may be a read error, since a much larger clone differs from it by one base. Different DNA sequences within this sample yield the same CDR3. V is TRBV7-9 and J is TRBJ2-3; D ambiguous. Trimming took off 5 bases at V and 0 bases at J, with 3 bases between the two ends. Germline CDR1 reads SEHNR; CDR2 reads FQNEAQ (reference sequence). This CDR3 comprises 12 residues. The CDR3 spells CASSRSTDTQYF. CDR3 in DNA: TGTGCCAGCAGCCGGAGCACAGATACGCAGTATTTT. The variable domain in full, with the rest retrieved from reference TRBV7-9 and TRBJ2-3, is DTGVSQNPRHKITKRGQNVTFRCDPISEHNRLYWYRQTLGQGPEFLTYFQNEAQLEKSRLLSDRFSAERPKGSFSTLEIQRTEQGDSAMYLCASSRSTDTQYFGPGTRLTVL.

The chain employs TRBV19 and TRBJ1-2, with 9 bases matching TRBD1. V gave up 3 bases and J gave up 8 bases; unmatched junction bases: 7. The CDR3 length is 14 residues. Germline V gives CDR1 LNHDA, CDR2 SQIVND (reference sequence). CDR3 region: CASSIRTGEGGYTF. The CDR3 DNA sequence: TGTGCCAGTAGTATCAGGACAGGGGAGGGAGGCTACACCTTC.

The V and J genes are TRBV28 and TRBJ2-7; the match to TRBD1 covers 7 bases. V lost 1 base to trimming and J lost 3 bases; unmatched junction nucleotides: 9. The CDR3 is made up of 16 amino acids. The V gene's germline CDR1 is MDHEN and CDR2 SYDVKM. CDR3 bases: TGTGCCAGCAGTTTATCCGTGATGACAGGGTACTACGAGCAGTACTTC. It is translated as CASSLSVMTGYYEQYF.

The V and J genes are TRBV5-4 and TRBJ1-2, with 9 bases fitting TRBD1. The trim removed 4 bases at V and 4 bases at J, leaving 8 bases unmatched. In germline, CDR1 is SGHNT, CDR2 YYREEE (reference sequence). This CDR3 is built from 15 residues. The CDR3 protein is CASSAGQGRGYGYTF. The CDR3 region has the DNA TGTGCCAGCAGCGCCGGACAGGGGCGGGGCTATGGCTACACCTTC.

In this sample, this clone turned up once. The genes are TRBV19 and TRBJ1-5, with 10 bases identical to TRBD1. Germline-derived CDR1 and CDR2 are LNHDA and SQIVND (reference sequence). CDR3 length: 15 amino acids. V shed 6 bases, J shed 7 bases, and the junction held 9 bases outside the gene matches. The CDR3 is CASSYTGTGVQPQHF. As DNA, the CDR3 is TGTGCCAGTAGCTACACCGGGACAGGGGTACAGCCCCAGCATTTT. Drawing the rest from reference TRBV19 and TRBJ1-5, the complete variable domain is DGGITQSPKYLFRKEGQNVTLSCEQNLNHDAMYWYRQDPGQGLRLIYYSQIVNDFQKGDIAEGYSVSREKKESFPLTVTSAQKNPTAFYLCASSYTGTGVQPQHFGDGTRLSIL.

The rearrangement joins TRBV7-8 to TRBJ1-2; no firm D call. V shed 5 bases and J shed 2 bases, with 9 bases lying between them. The germline CDR1 and CDR2 sequences are SGHVS and FQNEAQ. The CDR3 extends over 13 amino acids. CDR3 DNA sequence: TGTGCCAGCAGCCAAGGAGGGAACTATGGCTACACCTTC. Its translation: CASSQGGNYGYTF. The entire variable domain, with the rest obtained from reference TRBV7-8 and TRBJ1-2, is as follows: GAGVSQSPRYKVAKRGQDVALRCDPISGHVSLFWYQQALGQGPEFLTYFQNEAQLDKSGLPSDRFFAERPEGSVSTLKIQRTQQEDSAVYLCASSQGGNYGYTFGSGTRLTVV.

The chain combines TRBV18 with TRBJ2-4; a weak D match, TRBD1 (5 bases). Germline V gene data show CDR1 as KGHSH and CDR2 as LQKENI. This CDR3 has 13 residues. V was pared by 3 bases and J by 8 bases, with 11 bases between. The CDR3 is CASSPQPRDIQYF. The CDR3 DNA is TGTGCCAGCTCACCCCAACCCAGGGACATTCAGTACTTC.

The V gene is TRBV10-3, the J gene TRBJ1-1; D perhaps matches TRBD1 (6 bases). The V end lost 6 bases, the J end lost 10 bases, and 15 bases lay between the germline ends. CDR1 and CDR2 from the germline V gene are ENHRY and SYGVKD. The CDR3 totals 12 residues. This CDR3 reads CAIRRTGIGAFF. CDR3 DNA sequence: TGTGCCATCAGGAGAACAGGGATAGGAGCTTTCTTT.

This rearrangement joins TRBV27 to TRBJ2-2; D uncertain. This CDR3 spans 15 amino acids. V was cut by 2 bases and J by 0 bases, with 7 bases left in between. Germline V gene sequence: CDR1 MNHEY, CDR2 SMNVEV (reference sequence). CDR3 in amino acids: CASSLSSTNTGELFF. CDR3 nucleotide sequence: TGTGCCAGCAGTTTAAGCAGTACGAACACCGGGGAGCTGTTTTTT.

This chain links TRBV7-2 with TRBJ2-1, with 9 bases fitting TRBD1. CDR1 is SGHTA and CDR2 is FQGNSA in the germline V gene. The junction had 9 bases not matched to a gene; V was cut back by 0 bases and J by 9 bases. The length of the CDR3 is 16 residues. The CDR3 DNA follows: TGTGCCAGCAGCTTAGCAAGCGGGACAGGGCGAGGTGAGCAGTTCTTC. Translating gives CASSLASGTGRGEQFF. Combining the CDR3 with reference TRBV7-2 and TRBJ2-1 gives the whole variable domain GAGVSQSPSNKVTEKGKDVELRCDPISGHTALYWYRQSLGQGLEFLIYFQGNSAPDKSGLPSDRFSAERTGGSVSTLTIQRTQQEDSAVYLCASSLASGTGRGEQFFGPGTRLTVL.